The 19 T cell receptor beta chains listed next were all sequenced from one sample in a study of graft-versus-host responses after intestinal transplantation. Method: immunoSEQ multiplex PCR; TCRdb's copy keeps in-frame clones and lacks some. The table has around 13,000 clones, about 29% seen once. Responders labeled with CFSE (about 200,000) were plated with about 200,000 irradiated, violet-dye-labeled stimulators. The sample in question was alloreactive CD8+ T cells from a mixed lymphocyte reaction culture, obtained before intestinal transplant. The subset here: CFSE-low proliferating T cells sorted from roughly 6-day pre-transplant mixed lymphocyte reaction (GvH or HvG direction). These receptors all stem from a human patient who received an intestinal transplant.

This chain links TRBV29-1 with TRBJ1-2; 7 bases are shared with TRBD1. With V trimmed by 4 bases and J by 8 bases, 7 bases remained unmatched. Germline V gene sequence: CDR1 SQVTM, CDR2 ANQGSEA. CDR3 size: 12 residues. The CDR3 DNA reads TGCAGCGTTGGGCAAGGGGGCTACGGCTACACCTTC. Protein: CSVGQGGYGYTF. Based on the CDR3 plus reference TRBV29-1 and TRBJ1-2, the full variable domain is SAVISQKPSRDICQRGTSLTIQCQVDSQVTMMFWYRQQPGQSLTLIATANQGSEATYESGFVIDKFPISRPNLTFSTLTVSNMSPEDSSIYLCSVGQGGYGYTFGSGTRLTVV.

This clone was detected only once. The V gene is TRBV9, the J gene TRBJ1-2; a weak D match, TRBD1 (5 bases). CDR3 length: 14 residues. Trimming removed 4 bases at V and 4 bases at J, with 14 bases between. The germline V gene encodes CDR1 SGDLS and CDR2 YYNGEE. The CDR3 DNA reads TGTGCCAGCAGCATAACCGGGACTTCCTATGGCTACACCTTC. Amino acids: CASSITGTSYGYTF.

A note on this clone: A read error may explain this, as a much larger clone is one base away. CDR3 sequence reads: CASSPGTIYEQYF. The CDR3 nucleotides read TGTGCCAGCAGTCCGGGGACAATCTACGAGCAGTACTTC. V usage is TRBV27 and J usage is TRBJ2-7, with D possibly matching TRBD1 (6 bases). Trimming left V 5 bases short and J 3 bases short, with 11 bases between. The CDR3 is 13 residues long. CDR1 MNHEY and CDR2 SMNVEV come from the germline V gene (reference sequence).

The V call is TRBV5-6, the J call TRBJ2-3; the D gene is possibly TRBD2 (6 bases). From germline, CDR1 is SGHDT and CDR2 YYEEEE. The V end lost 3 bases, the J end lost 0 bases, and 14 bases lay between the germline ends. CDR3 length: 16 amino acids. The CDR3 DNA follows: TGTGCCAGCAGCTCCTTAGCGGTTTATAGCACAGATACGCAGTATTTT. As protein: CASSSLAVYSTDTQYF.

Details on this clone: Additional DNA sequences in this sample encode the identical CDR3. The genes are TRBV25-1 and TRBJ2-7; TRBD1 matches at 7 bases. The CDR3 length is 15 residues. The trim removed 6 bases at V and 5 bases at J, leaving 13 bases unmatched. CDR1 MGHDK and CDR2 SYGVNS come from the germline V gene. CDR3: CASSVQPGGADEQYF. CDR3 bases: TGTGCCAGCAGCGTCCAGCCAGGGGGAGCAGACGAGCAGTACTTC.

This chain connects TRBV5-5 to TRBJ1-3; D unclear. V lost 5 bases and J lost 0, with 18 bases in between. The CDR3 spans 17 residues. The germline V gene encodes CDR1 SGHKS and CDR2 YYEKEE (reference sequence). The CDR3 sequence: CASSRRHRPPSGNTIYF. DNA of the CDR3: TGTGCCAGCAGTCGTAGGCACAGACCACCCTCTGGAAACACCATATATTTT.

The table lists this clone with a few counts. The chain joins TRBV4-1 to TRBJ2-2; 9 bases align to TRBD2. Per the germline V gene, CDR1 is MGHRA and CDR2 is YSYEKL. With 1 base clipped from V and 2 bases from J, the junction kept 5 bases outside the gene matches. The CDR3 runs 17 residues. The CDR3 is CASSQASTSGNTGELFF. For the CDR3, the DNA is TGCGCCAGCAGCCAAGCGTCGACTAGCGGAAACACCGGGGAGCTGTTTTTT.

In this sample, this clone turned up once. The rearrangement joins TRBV6-5 to TRBJ1-2, with TRBD1 matching 7 bases. The germline gives CDR1 MNHEY, CDR2 SVGAGI. The CDR3 totals 14 residues. J lost 2 bases, V lost 4 bases, and 4 bases had no gene match. The CDR3 here is CASSLNRGNYGYTF. CDR3 nucleotides: TGTGCCAGCAGTTTAAACAGGGGAAACTATGGCTACACCTTC.

The sample holds a few counts of this clone. The chain employs TRBV27 and TRBJ2-5, with no clear D. CDR3 length: 13 residues. Looked up from germline, CDR1 is MNHEY and CDR2 is SMNVEV (reference sequence). Trimming left V 2 bases short and J 5 bases short, with 9 bases between. DNA for the CDR3: TGTGCCAGCAGTTTAGGGAATTGGGAGACCCAGTACTTC. Translated: CASSLGNWETQYF.

This clone was picked up a small number of times. The V call is TRBV19, the J call TRBJ2-1, with TRBD1 identical over 8 bases. CDR1 and CDR2 (germline): LNHDA, SQIVND (reference sequence). The length of the CDR3 is 16 residues. Losses at the gene ends were 4 bases for V and 0 bases for J; bases not matched to a gene: 5. The CDR3, as DNA: TGTGCCAGTAGTAGTCGACAGGGGTCCTCCTACAATGAGCAGTTCTTC. This encodes CASSSRQGSSYNEQFF.

V is TRBV19 and J is TRBJ2-4; possible D gene TRBD2, 5 bases. CDR3 length: 16 amino acids. Germline-derived CDR1 and CDR2 are LNHDA and SQIVND (reference sequence). V was clipped by 1 base and J by 0 bases, with 10 bases between them. The CDR3, as DNA: TGTGCCAGTAGTATAGGTATAGGACTAGCCAAAAACATTCAGTACTTC. It is translated as CASSIGIGLAKNIQYF. Based on the CDR3 plus reference TRBV19 and TRBJ2-4, the full variable domain is DGGITQSPKYLFRKEGQNVTLSCEQNLNHDAMYWYRQDPGQGLRLIYYSQIVNDFQKGDIAEGYSVSREKKESFPLTVTSAQKNPTAFYLCASSIGIGLAKNIQYFGAGTRLSVL.

In its sample, this clone was seen a few times. The genes are TRBV6-5 and TRBJ2-7; 8 nucleotides line up with TRBD1. Germline-derived CDR1 and CDR2 are MNHEY and SVGAGI. The trim removed 5 bases at V and 2 bases at J, leaving 5 bases unmatched. This CDR3 contains 14 residues. The CDR3 spells CASSEGTGAYEQYF. In DNA, the CDR3 is TGTGCCAGCAGTGAAGGGACAGGCGCCTACGAGCAGTACTTC.

By proportion, this clone is medium-sized. This chain connects TRBV27 to TRBJ2-7, with TRBD1 identical over 7 bases. The V gene end was trimmed by 3 bases and the J gene end by 2 bases; junction bases not matched to a gene: 1. This CDR3 spans 13 amino acids. Per germline, CDR1 MNHEY and CDR2 SMNVEV (reference sequence). CDR3 in amino acids: CASSFGTAYEQYF. DNA for the CDR3: TGTGCCAGCAGTTTCGGGACAGCCTACGAGCAGTACTTC.

This chain links TRBV10-2 with TRBJ2-7, with unresolved D. Trimming shortened V by 4 bases and J by 7 bases, and 14 bases separated the two germline ends. There are 13 residues in the CDR3. Germline-derived CDR1 and CDR2 are WSHSY and SAAADI. The CDR3, as DNA: TGCGCCAGCAGTGTGGGTGTATGGAAGGAGCAGTACTTC. Translating gives CASSVGVWKEQYF.

This clone has a handful of counts. This chain links TRBV6-6 with TRBJ2-4; D gene ambiguous. The V and J ends lost 0 bases and 3 bases respectively, with 6 bases between them. Germline V CDR1 and CDR2: MNHNY, SVGAGI (reference sequence). This CDR3 has 14 amino acids. CDR3 DNA sequence: TGTGCCAGCAGTTACTCGATTGTCAAAAACATTCAGTACTTC. Protein sequence: CASSYSIVKNIQYF.

The chain recombines TRBV11-2 with TRBJ2-3, with D possibly TRBD2 on 6 matching bases. The V end lost 1 base, the J end lost 2 bases, and 10 bases lay between the germline ends. CDR3 size: 15 residues. Germline CDR1 and CDR2: SGHAT and FQNNGV. The DNA of the CDR3 is TGTGCCAGCAGCTTAGCTGGCGGGGCCACAGATACGCAGTATTTT. It codes for CASSLAGGATDTQYF. Using reference TRBV11-2 and TRBJ2-3 for the parts outside the CDR3, the full variable domain is EAGVAQSPRYKIIEKRQSVAFWCNPISGHATLYWYQQILGQGPKLLIQFQNNGVVDDSQLPKDRFSAERLKGVDSTLKIQPAKLEDSAVYLCASSLAGGATDTQYFGPGTRLTVL.

The V and J genes are TRBV11-2 and TRBJ1-5; D may be TRBD1 (5 bases). There are 15 residues in the CDR3. V gave up 5 bases and J gave up 0 bases, with 11 bases separating them. Germline-derived CDR1 and CDR2 are SGHAT and FQNNGV. CDR3 DNA: TGTGCCAGCAGCAGGGACGCCCATAGCAATCAGCCCCAGCATTTT. It yields the protein CASSRDAHSNQPQHF.

This clone was seen a few times. The chain is built from TRBV6-5 and TRBJ2-1, with D hard to call. In germline, CDR1 is MNHEY, CDR2 SVGAGI. This CDR3 spans 12 amino acids. Between the trimmed V and J ends, which lost 0 bases and 9 bases, there was a span of 6 bases. CDR3 loop: CASSYSGGEQFF. CDR3 sequence (DNA): TGTGCCAGCAGTTACTCGGGTGGTGAGCAGTTCTTC.

There are a few counts of this clone. Germline and junction disagree at one end, which may indicate a read error. In the same sample, other DNA sequences code for this CDR3. V usage is TRBV5-4 and J usage is TRBJ1-1; D gene ambiguous. The CDR3 runs 15 residues. CDR1 and CDR2 from the germline V gene are SGHNT and YYREEE (reference sequence). This CDR3 reads CASSQDENSNTEAFF. In DNA form, the CDR3 reads TGCGCCAGCAGCCAAGATGAGAACAGTAACACTGAAGCTTTCTTT. Full variable domain (missing parts from reference TRBV5-4 and TRBJ1-1): ETGVTQSPTHLIKTRGQQVTLRCSSQSGHNTVSWYQQALGQGPQFIFQYYREEENGRGNFPPRFSGLQFPNYSSELNVNALELDDSALYLCASSQDENSNTEAFFGQGTRLTVV.